Listed below are T cell receptor beta chains from one sample, sequenced in a study of blood T cell repertoires in COVID-19. Assay: immunoSEQ multiplex PCR; the TCRdb copy retains only in-frame clones and omits some. The sample holds roughly 340,000 clones, around 87% seen once. Material for sequencing was peripheral blood. These receptors originate from a woman between 50 and 59 years old with COVID-19, enrolled during active disease. CDR3s include the opening cysteine and the closing phenylalanine or tryptophan. Clone size appears in some rows only: once, few, many, or a class for an expanded clone.

cdr3_length | j_call | v_call | clone_size | cdr3_aa
14 | TRBJ2-3 | TRBV6-6 | NA | CASSYRDRTDTQYF
13 | TRBJ1-1 | TRBV19 | once | CASSIGMNTEAFF
18 | TRBJ2-1 | TRBV6-2/TRBV6-3 | NA | CASSYQTSGRGSYNEQFF
15 | TRBJ2-3 | TRBV14 | once | CASSPQQGSADTQYF
15 | TRBJ2-3 | TRBV7-9 | once | CASSLAEAGTDTQYF
15 | TRBJ2-5 | TRBV7-3 | NA | CASSTGQGYQETQYF
14 | TRBJ2-5 | TRBV30 | NA | CAWSVGAGQETQYF
17 | TRBJ2-7 | TRBV7-9 | NA | CASSGEGLWGNYYEQYF
17 | TRBJ2-2 | TRBV7-9 | NA | CASSLDLGQGGTGELFF
13 | TRBJ2-7 | TRBV12-3/TRBV12-4 | NA | CASSSNRGNEQYF
15 | TRBJ1-1 | TRBV12-5 | NA | CASGLLQGVGTEAFF
14 | TRBJ1-1 | TRBV10-3 | NA | CAISGGTGGDEAFF
15 | TRBJ2-5 | TRBV5-6 | NA | CASSFMGARGETQYF
15 | TRBJ2-5 | TRBV6-6 | NA | CASSYEGTTQETQYF
18 | TRBJ2-6 | TRBV5-1 | NA | CASWNPGQALSGANVLTF
15 | TRBJ2-7 | TRBV7-3 | few | CASSLGQGGFGEQYF
13 | TRBJ2-6 | TRBV27 | NA | CASSFIRQGVLTF
15 | TRBJ2-5 | TRBV13 | NA | CASSRLRDGQETQYF
14 | TRBJ2-7 | TRBV6-6 | NA | CASSYKTGGYEQYF
15 | TRBJ2-2 | TRBV19 | NA | CASRYSGRDTGELFF
14 | TRBJ1-6 | TRBV5-6 | NA | CASSFERYNSPLHF
11 | TRBJ1-1 | TRBV6-5 | once | CASSGITEAFF
16 | TRBJ1-1 | TRBV5-1 | NA | CASSPLILQVATEAFF
14 | TRBJ1-2 | TRBV7-9 | NA | CASSLGAGSYGYTF
17 | TRBJ1-5 | TRBV19 | NA | CASTRNSGDYSNQPQHF
18 | TRBJ2-6 | TRBV3-1/TRBV3-2 | NA | CASSPLQGAHSGANVLTF
14 | TRBJ2-2 | TRBV28 | NA | CASSRSDTPGELFF
13 | TRBJ2-3 | TRBV19 | NA | CASTPMMQGPQYF
13 | TRBJ1-2 | TRBV6-5 | NA | CASSRDRTDGYTF
17 | TRBJ2-7 | TRBV3-1/TRBV3-2 | NA | CASSQERGLAGADEQYF
14 | TRBJ2-2 | TRBV6-1 | NA | CASSERWNTGELFF
15 | TRBJ1-2 | TRBV30 | NA | CAWDGGGLAFYGYTF
14 | TRBJ2-2 | TRBV6-5 | NA | CASSYLEFPGELFF
14 | TRBJ2-7 | TRBV15 | NA | CATSEAGVSYEQYF
14 | TRBJ2-7 | TRBV5-1 | NA | CASSLVPGLEAQYF
16 | TRBJ1-1 | TRBV6-1 | NA | CASSVSPDSLNTEAFF
13 | TRBJ1-1 | TRBV12-3/TRBV12-4 | NA | CASRTGGNTEAFF
16 | TRBJ1-1 | TRBV10-2 | NA | CASSESGRGKNTEAFF
15 | TRBJ1-3 | TRBV7-9 | NA | CASSLAGTGGGTIYF
11 | TRBJ2-7 | TRBV28 | NA | CASRERDEQYF
12 | TRBJ1-2 | TRBV12-5 | NA | CASGLAGYGYTF
14 | TRBJ1-3 | TRBV30 | NA | CAWNRARTWNTIYF